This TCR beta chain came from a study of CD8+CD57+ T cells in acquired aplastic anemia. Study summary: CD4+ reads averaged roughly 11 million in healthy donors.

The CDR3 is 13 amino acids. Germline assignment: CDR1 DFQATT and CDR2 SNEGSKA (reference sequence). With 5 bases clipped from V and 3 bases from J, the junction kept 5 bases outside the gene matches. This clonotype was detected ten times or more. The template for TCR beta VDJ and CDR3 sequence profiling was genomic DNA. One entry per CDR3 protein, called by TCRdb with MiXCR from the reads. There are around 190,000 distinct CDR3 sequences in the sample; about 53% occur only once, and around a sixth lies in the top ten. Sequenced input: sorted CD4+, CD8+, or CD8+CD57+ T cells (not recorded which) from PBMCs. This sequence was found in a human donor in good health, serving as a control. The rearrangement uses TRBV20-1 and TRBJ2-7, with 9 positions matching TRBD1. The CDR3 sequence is CSAPTGGYYEQYF. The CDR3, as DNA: TGCAGTGCTCCGACAGGGGGGTACTACGAGCAGTACTTC.